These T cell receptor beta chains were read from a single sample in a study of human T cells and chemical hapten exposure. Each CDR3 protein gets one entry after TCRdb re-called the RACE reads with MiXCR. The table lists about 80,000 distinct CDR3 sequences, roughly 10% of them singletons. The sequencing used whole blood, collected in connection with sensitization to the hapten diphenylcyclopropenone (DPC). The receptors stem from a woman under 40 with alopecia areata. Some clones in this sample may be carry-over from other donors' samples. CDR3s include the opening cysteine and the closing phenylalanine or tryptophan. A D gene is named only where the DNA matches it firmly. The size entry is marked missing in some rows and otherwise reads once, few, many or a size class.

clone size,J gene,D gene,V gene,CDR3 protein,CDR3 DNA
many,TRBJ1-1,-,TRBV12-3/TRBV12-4,CASSFVQSNTEAFF,TGTGCCAGCAGTTTCGTACAGTCGAACACTGAAGCTTTCTTT
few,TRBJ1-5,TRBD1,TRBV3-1,CASSQDRNQPQHF,TGTGCCAGCAGCCAGGACAGGAATCAGCCCCAGCATTTT
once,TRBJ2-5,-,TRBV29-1,CSFIFGSGQETQYF,TGCAGCTTTATATTCGGGTCAGGCCAAGAGACCCAGTACTTC
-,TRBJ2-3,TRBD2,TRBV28,CASSSYGGASDTQYF,TGTGCCAGCAGTTCGTACGGGGGGGCGTCAGATACGCAGTATTTT
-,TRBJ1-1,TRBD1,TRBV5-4,CASSITGGVNTEAFF,TGTGCCAGCAGCATTACAGGGGGAGTGAACACTGAAGCTTTCTTT
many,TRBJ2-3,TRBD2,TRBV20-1,CSARDPAGGSWVTDTQYF,TGCAGTGCTAGAGATCCGGCGGGAGGGAGCTGGGTAACAGATACGCAGTATTTT
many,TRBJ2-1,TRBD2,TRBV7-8,CASSHPGLAPNEQFF,TGTGCCAGCAGCCACCCGGGACTAGCCCCAAATGAGCAGTTCTTC
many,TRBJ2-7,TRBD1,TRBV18,CASSPPTGLDEQYF,TGTGCCAGCTCACCACCGACAGGGTTGGACGAGCAGTACTTC
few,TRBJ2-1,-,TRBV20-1,CSARPLFGSALYNEQFF,TGCAGTGCTCGTCCTCTTTTTGGCTCCGCCCTCTACAATGAGCAGTTCTTC
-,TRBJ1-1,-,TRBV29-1,CSVDRPRGSTEAFF,TGCAGCGTTGACCGCCCGAGGGGTTCGACTGAAGCTTTCTTT
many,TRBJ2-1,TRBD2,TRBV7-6,CASSPPGNSGGNEQFF,TGTGCCAGCAGCCCCCCCGGTAATAGCGGGGGCAATGAGCAGTTCTTC
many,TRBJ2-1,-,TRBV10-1,CASSERKGGNEQFF,TGCGCCAGCAGTGAAAGAAAGGGGGGCAATGAGCAGTTCTTC
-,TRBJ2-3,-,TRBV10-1,CASSHSMDTQYF,TGCGCCAGCAGTCATAGTATGGATACGCAGTATTTT
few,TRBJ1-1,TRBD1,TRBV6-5,CASSSPRDRLEAFF,TGTGCCAGCAGTTCGCCCCGGGACAGGCTTGAAGCTTTCTTT
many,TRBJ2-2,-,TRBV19,CASSAGSNTGELFF,TGTGCCAGTAGCGCAGGTTCGAACACCGGGGAGCTGTTTTTT
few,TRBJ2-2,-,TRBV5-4,CASSLGVLATGTGELFF,TGTGCCAGCAGCTTGGGTGTGCTAGCTACCGGCACCGGGGAGCTGTTTTTT
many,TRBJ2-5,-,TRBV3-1,CASSDRIQETQYF,TGTGCCAGCAGCGACCGAATCCAAGAGACCCAGTACTTC
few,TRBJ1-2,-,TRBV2,CASNGGTYRDYGYTF,TGTGCCAGCAACGGGGGGACCTATCGGGACTATGGCTACACCTTC
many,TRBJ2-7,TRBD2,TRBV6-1,CASSEFSSGTKTYEQYF,TGTGCCAGCAGTGAATTTTCTTCCGGGACTAAAACCTACGAGCAGTACTTC
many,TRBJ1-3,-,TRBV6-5,CASSPLGTVTGNTIYF,TGTGCCAGCAGTCCTCTCGGGACGGTCACTGGAAACACCATATATTTT
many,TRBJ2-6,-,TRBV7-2,CASSPIHSSGANVLTF,TGTGCCAGCAGCCCGATCCACAGCTCTGGGGCCAACGTCCTGACTTTC
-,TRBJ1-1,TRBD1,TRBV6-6,CASRLPGGRNTEAFF,TGTGCCAGCAGATTACCAGGGGGCCGGAACACTGAAGCTTTCTTT
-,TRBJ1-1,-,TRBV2,CASSLSRHTEAFF,TGTGCCAGCAGCCTCAGTCGGCACACTGAAGCTTTCTTT
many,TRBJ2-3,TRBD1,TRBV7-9,CASSPTGGVNTQYF,TGTGCCAGCAGCCCAACAGGGGGCGTAAATACGCAGTATTTT
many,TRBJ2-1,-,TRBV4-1,CASSPILQGPGVGEQFF,TGCGCCAGCAGCCCGATACTGCAGGGTCCTGGGGTAGGTGAGCAGTTCTTC
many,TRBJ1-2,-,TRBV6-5,CASSRDGNYGYTF,TGTGCCAGCAGTAGAGATGGTAACTATGGCTACACCTTC
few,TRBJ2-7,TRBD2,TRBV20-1,CSASSAGAGGPDEQYF,TGCAGTGCTAGCTCCGCCGGAGCGGGAGGGCCGGACGAGCAGTACTTC
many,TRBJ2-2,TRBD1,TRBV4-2,CASSHNNRGDTGELFF,TGTGCCAGCAGCCACAACAACAGGGGCGACACCGGGGAGCTGTTTTTT
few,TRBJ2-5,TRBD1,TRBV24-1,CATAIRQGPETQYF,TGTGCCACCGCCATAAGACAGGGTCCCGAGACCCAGTACTTC
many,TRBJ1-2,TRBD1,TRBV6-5,CASRQGQDYGYTF,TGTGCCAGCAGGCAAGGACAGGACTATGGCTACACCTTC
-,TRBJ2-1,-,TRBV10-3,CAISETWNEQFF,TGTGCCATCAGTGAGACCTGGAATGAGCAGTTCTTC
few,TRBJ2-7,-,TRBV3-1,CASSRPGTYEQYF,TGTGCCAGCAGCCGGCCAGGTACTTACGAGCAGTACTTC
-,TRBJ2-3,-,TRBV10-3,CAIRQPSTDTQYF,TGTGCCATCAGACAACCTAGCACAGATACGCAGTATTTT
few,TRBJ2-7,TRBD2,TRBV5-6,CASSSGRIEQYF,TGTGCCAGCAGCTCCGGGAGGATCGAGCAGTACTTC
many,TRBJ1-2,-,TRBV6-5,CASSYATEGTSSYGYTF,TGTGCCAGCAGTTACGCGACAGAGGGGACCTCTAGCTATGGCTACACCTTC
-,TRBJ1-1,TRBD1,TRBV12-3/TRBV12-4,CASRRQGLNTEAFF,TGTGCCAGCAGGCGACAGGGCTTGAACACTGAAGCTTTCTTT